This T cell receptor beta chain stems from a study of sequential checkpoint blockade in melanoma. Study context: Patients were randomized 1:1 to nivolumab-then-ipilimumab or ipilimumab-then-nivolumab first-line. Both treatment sequences were followed by maintenance nivolumab.

The repertoire was sequenced with immunoSEQ multiplex PCR; TCRdb's copy has only in-frame clones and lacks some. Here the sample spans approximately 31,000 clones, approximately 86% being singletons. Noted treatment: randomized to nivolumab then ipilimumab (arm A) or the reverse (arm B). None of the patients previously received DNA-damaging chemotherapy. Live CD3+CD8+ CD19− CD56− cells were sorted from PBMCs. Trimming took 3 bases from V and 4 from J, leaving 7 bases between them. CDR1 is SQVTM, CDR2 ANQGSEA, per germline. This CDR3 is built from 11 residues. The receptor's source is a human donor with melanoma. The source was CD8+ T cells sorted from blood (inferred from file names), collected from a patient given nivolumab and ipilimumab in sequence. The rearrangement joins TRBV29-1 to TRBJ2-7, with D unclear. The DNA for the CDR3 is TGCAGCGTTGAGGGCAGATACGAGCAGTACTTC. Encoded protein: CSVEGRYEQYF.